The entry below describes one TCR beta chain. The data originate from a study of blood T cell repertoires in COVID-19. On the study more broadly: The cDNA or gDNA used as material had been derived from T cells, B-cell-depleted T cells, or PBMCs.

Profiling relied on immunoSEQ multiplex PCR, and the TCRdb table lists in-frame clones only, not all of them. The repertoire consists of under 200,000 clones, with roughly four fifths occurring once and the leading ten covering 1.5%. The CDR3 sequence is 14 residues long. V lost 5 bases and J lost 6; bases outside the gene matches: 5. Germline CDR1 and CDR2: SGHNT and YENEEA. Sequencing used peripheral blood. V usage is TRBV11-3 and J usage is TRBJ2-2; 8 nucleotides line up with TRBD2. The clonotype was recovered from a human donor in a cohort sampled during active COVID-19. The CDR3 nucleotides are TGTGCCAGCAGCCTCCGGGGGGGGGCCGGGGAGCTGTTTTTT. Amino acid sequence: CASSLRGGAGELFF. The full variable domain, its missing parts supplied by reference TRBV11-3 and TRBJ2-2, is EAGVVQSPRYKIIEKKQPVAFWCNPISGHNTLYWYLQNLGQGPELLIRYENEEAVDDSQLPKDRFSAERLKGVDSTLKIQPAELGDSAVYLCASSLRGGAGELFFGEGSRLTVL.